This T cell receptor (beta chain) came from a study of T cell repertoires in ileal Crohn's disease. For this clone: Its antigen is not known.

Trimming removed 1 base from V and 0 bases from J, with 16 bases in between. The germline V gene encodes CDR1 SGHDT and CDR2 YYEEEE. This CDR3 region has 17 residues. The table came from immunoSEQ multiplex PCR; TCRdb's copy has only in-frame clones and leaves some out. The table records about 7,200 clones, about 67% of them present only once. The time point is: proximal margin of the surgical specimen (macroscopically non-inflamed). Whole-study findings and limits: Active smokers at surgery had more clonal expansions than non-smokers.

The receptor was derived from an adult with Crohn's disease. The chain is built from TRBV5-6 and TRBJ1-1, with D hard to call. The sample taken for sequencing was ileal tissue. The CDR3 coding sequence is TGTGCCAGCAGCTTGTACTCATTGGGGTCCGTGAACACTGAAGCTTTCTTT. As protein: CASSLYSLGSVNTEAFF.